The 27 T cell receptor beta chains listed next were all sequenced from one sample in a study of identical twins' blood T cells. TCRdb reanalysed the 5' RACE reads using MiXCR and keeps one entry per CDR3 protein. The data hold around 380,000 distinct CDR3 sequences, with approximately 30% observed a single time. What was sequenced was PBMCs. The origin of the receptors is a woman between 18 and 55 years old in good health.

V usage is TRBV19 and J usage is TRBJ1-1; D is perhaps TRBD1 (5 bases). V lost 9 bases, J lost 11 bases, and 16 bases lay in between. The germline V gene encodes CDR1 LNHDA and CDR2 SQIVND (reference sequence). This CDR3 region has 11 residues. CDR3: CARIPGRRAFF. The CDR3, as DNA: TGTGCCAGGATACCGGGACGACGGGCTTTCTTT.

The gene calls are TRBV29-1 and TRBJ1-2; D is unclear. With 2 bases removed from V and 5 bases from J, the gap between germline ends came to 15 bases. The CDR3 has 14 residues. The germline V gene has CDR1 SQVTM and CDR2 ANQGSEA. CDR3 DNA sequence: TGCAGCGTTGAAAGCCCCGGGGTTAGATATGGCTACACCTTC. This gives the protein CSVESPGVRYGYTF.

The chain couples TRBV14 to TRBJ1-1; 9 bases match TRBD1. CDR3 length equals 15 residues. CDR1 is SGHDN, CDR2 FVKESK, per germline. V lost 4 bases, J lost 7 bases, and 10 bases stayed unmatched. The CDR3 DNA reads as TGTGCCAGCAGCCCTTGGGACAGGGAACGAATTGAAGCTTTCTTT. Protein product: CASSPWDRERIEAFF.

The rearrangement links TRBV5-1 to TRBJ2-7; tentatively, D is TRBD2 (6 bases). CDR1 is SGHRS, CDR2 YFSETQ, per germline. V lost 4 bases and J lost 3, with 20 bases in between. CDR3 length: 16 residues. For the CDR3, the DNA is TGCGCCAGCAGCCCAGTACGGGGGTCTCACATCTACGAGCAGTACTTC. Protein sequence: CASSPVRGSHIYEQYF.

This clonotype was counted at least ten times. The chain is built from TRBV29-1 and TRBJ1-4; D is undetermined. CDR1 is SQVTM, CDR2 ANQGSEA, per germline. The CDR3 covers 11 residues. V was pared by 6 bases and J by 11 bases, with 13 bases between. CDR3 nucleotides: TGCAGCGTCGCGATCAGGCAGAAACTGTTTTTT. It specifies CSVAIRQKLFF.

This clonotype was detected only a few times. The gene calls are TRBV29-1 and TRBJ2-1; TRBD1 matches at 10 bases. Germline lookup yields CDR1 SQVTM and CDR2 ANQGSEA. The CDR3 consists of 16 residues. V dropped 0 bases and J dropped 4; count of bases not matched to a gene: 6. The CDR3 DNA reads TGCAGCGTTGAAGACCCCGGACAGGGGGGATACAATGAGCAGTTCTTC. Protein product: CSVEDPGQGGYNEQFF.

This clonotype has a handful of counts. This rearrangement joins TRBV20-1 to TRBJ1-4, with a weak D call TRBD1 (5 bases). This CDR3 spans 13 amino acids. The V gene's germline CDR1 is DFQATT and CDR2 SNEGSKA (reference sequence). Trimming removed 3 bases from V and 8 bases from J, with 13 bases in between. CDR3 sequence reads: CSASDSGREKLFF. DNA of the CDR3: TGCAGTGCTAGTGACTCGGGGCGCGAAAAACTGTTTTTT.

This clonotype was detected ten times or more. The gene calls are TRBV5-1 and TRBJ1-3, with D perhaps matching TRBD1 (5 bases). In germline, CDR1 is SGHRS, CDR2 YFSETQ. The CDR3 is 14 amino acids. Between the trimmed V and J ends, which lost 4 bases and 4 bases, there was a span of 12 bases. For the CDR3, the DNA is TGCGCCAGCAGCCTAGGGGACGGAGGAAACACCATATATTTT. It encodes CASSLGDGGNTIYF.

Many counts were recorded for this clonotype. J is TRBJ1-1 and V is TRBV20-1; a weak D match, TRBD1 (6 bases). The V gene's germline CDR1 is DFQATT and CDR2 SNEGSKA (reference sequence). The CDR3 has 14 residues. V lost 5 bases and J lost 11, with 24 bases in between. The CDR3 loop reads CSALGRGQAGGAFF. DNA of the CDR3: TGCAGTGCTCTTGGAAGGGGACAAGCCGGGGGCGCTTTCTTT.

This clonotype was observed a few times. The chain couples TRBV29-1 to TRBJ2-3; D remains ambiguous. Looked up from germline, CDR1 is SQVTM and CDR2 is ANQGSEA. This CDR3 contains 10 residues. Trimming took off 8 bases at V and 2 bases at J, with 5 bases between the two ends. The CDR3 nucleotides are TGCAGCTTAACCACAGATACGCAGTATTTT. Amino acid sequence: CSLTTDTQYF.

The genes are TRBV19 and TRBJ1-2; D is unclear. The germline gives CDR1 LNHDA, CDR2 SQIVND (reference sequence). V dropped 8 bases and J dropped 0 bases, with 13 bases sitting between them. This CDR3 has 14 amino acids. CDR3 region: CASHWGATNYGYTF. The CDR3 bases are TGTGCCAGTCACTGGGGTGCTACTAACTATGGCTACACCTTC.

The rearrangement links TRBV10-3 to TRBJ2-7; D not certain. Trimming cost V 5 bases and J 4 bases, with 6 bases left between them. Germline V CDR1 and CDR2: ENHRY, SYGVKD. This CDR3 region has 11 residues. CDR3 coding DNA: TGTGCCATCAGTCAAGGTTACGAGCAGTACTTC. Translated, it gives CAISQGYEQYF.

This clonotype has a handful of counts. The chain links TRBV19 to TRBJ1-1, with D possibly matching TRBD1 (6 bases). Deletions cut 4 bases from V and 4 bases from J, with 10 bases between. The V gene's germline CDR1 is LNHDA and CDR2 SQIVND (reference sequence). CDR3 length equals 13 residues. Here the CDR3 reads CASSKTGFTEAFF. CDR3 nucleotide sequence: TGTGCCAGTAGTAAGACAGGTTTCACTGAAGCTTTCTTT.

This clonotype was seen more than once but under ten times. The chain employs TRBV21-1 and TRBJ1-2; the table's D call of TRBD1 was not tested on the DNA. TRBV21-1 is a documented pseudogene. The CDR3 spans 17 residues. The CDR3 sequence: CASSKGRTGTPTYGYTF. The DNA of the CDR3 is TGTGCCAGCAGCAAAGGTAGGACAGGGACTCCAACCTATGGCTACACCTTC.

This clonotype appeared many times. The chain joins TRBV2 to TRBJ1-1; 10 nucleotides agree with TRBD1. The CDR3 consists of 14 residues. Trimming took 6 bases from V and 5 from J; bases not matched to a gene: 6. The V gene's germline CDR1 is SNHLY and CDR2 FYNNEI. The DNA for the CDR3 is TGTGCCAGCAGCTGGACAGGGGGGAGGACTGAAGCTTTCTTT. Translating gives CASSWTGGRTEAFF. Looking up the rest from reference TRBV2 and TRBJ1-1 gives the full variable domain: EPEVTQTPSHQVTQMGQEVILRCVPISNHLYFYWYRQILGQKVEFLVSFYNNEISEKSEIFDDQFSVERPDGSNFTLKIRSTKLEDSAMYFCASSWTGGRTEAFFGQGTRLTVV.

This clonotype was observed at least ten times. The chain combines TRBV19 with TRBJ1-5; D possibly corresponds to TRBD1 (5 bases). Deletions cut 7 bases from V and 4 bases from J, with 8 bases between. Germline CDR1 reads LNHDA; CDR2 reads SQIVND (reference sequence). The CDR3 is 12 residues long. CDR3 sequence: CASKTGNQPQHF. As DNA, the CDR3 is TGTGCCAGTAAAACAGGAAATCAGCCCCAGCATTTT.

The V call is TRBV11-2, the J call TRBJ1-2; no firm D call. V lost 5 bases and J 3 bases, leaving 16 bases between the germline ends. Germline V gene lookup returns CDR1 SGHAT and CDR2 FQNNGV. The CDR3 is 15 amino acids. The CDR3 sequence is CASSPLTIRDYGYTF. CDR3 bases: TGTGCCAGCAGCCCCCTAACGATCCGTGACTATGGCTACACCTTC.

Of note for this clonotype: One base away lies a much larger clone, so this may be a sequencing read error. The chain has TRBV20-1 and TRBJ1-2, with a tentative D call TRBD1 (5 bases). Looked up from germline, CDR1 is DFQATT and CDR2 is SNEGSKA (reference sequence). The CDR3 is made up of 10 amino acids. The CDR3 DNA is TGCAATGCAGGGAACTATGGCTACACCTTC. Amino acid sequence: CNAGNYGYTF.

V gene TRBV6-1 combines with J gene TRBJ1-5; no clear D. Trimming left V 7 bases short and J 2 bases short, with 15 bases between. The germline V gene has CDR1 MNHNS and CDR2 SASEGT. The CDR3 runs to 15 residues. The CDR3 here is CASTPDGGGNQPQHF. Written as DNA, the CDR3 is TGTGCCAGCACCCCCGATGGTGGGGGCAATCAGCCCCAGCATTTT.

The rearrangement links TRBV29-1 to TRBJ2-7; 8 bases are a match to TRBD2. With 4 bases clipped from V and 2 bases from J, the junction kept 7 bases outside the gene matches. The CDR3 totals 14 residues. Looked up from germline, CDR1 is SQVTM and CDR2 is ANQGSEA. CDR3 nucleotide sequence: TGCAGCGTTGCTAGACTAGCGAGTACCTACGAGCAGTACTTC. Translated: CSVARLASTYEQYF.

This clonotype was seen at least ten times. This chain joins TRBV19 and TRBJ1-2; no firm D call. CDR1 and CDR2 from the germline V gene are LNHDA and SQIVND (reference sequence). The CDR3 length is 14 residues. With 1 base removed from V and 5 bases from J, the gap between germline ends came to 11 bases. The CDR3 is CASSIVKGPYGYTF. The DNA of the CDR3 is TGTGCCAGTAGTATAGTGAAAGGACCGTATGGCTACACCTTC.

The chain is built from TRBV12-3 or TRBV12-4 and TRBJ1-1, with D tentatively TRBD1 (6 bases). The V end lost 9 bases, the J end lost 3 bases, and 14 bases lay between the germline ends. The CDR3 is made up of 13 amino acids. CDR3 bases: TGTGCCAGTCTGGGGGCCAGACACACTGAAGCTTTCTTT. Protein product: CASLGARHTEAFF.

The rearrangement uses TRBV27 and TRBJ2-2; D remains unclear. Trimming pared 8 bases from V and 1 base from J, leaving 8 bases between. The V gene's germline CDR1 is MNHEY and CDR2 SMNVEV (reference sequence). This CDR3 contains 13 residues. Here the CDR3 DNA reads TGTGCCAGCGCGGACGGGAACACCGGGGAGCTGTTTTTT. Translation gives CASADGNTGELFF.

The rearrangement joins TRBV7-6 to TRBJ1-4; D not resolved. The CDR3 consists of 14 residues. Germline CDR1 reads SGHVS; CDR2 reads FNYEAQ. Trimming stripped 1 base from V and 4 bases from J, with 7 bases between. The CDR3 loop is CASSLGKGNEKLFF. The CDR3 DNA reads TGTGCCAGCAGCTTAGGAAAGGGTAATGAAAAACTGTTTTTT.

About this clonotype: One end of the junction fails to match germline, which may point to a read error. V and J are TRBV11-2 and TRBJ2-3; 9 nucleotides match TRBD2. CDR1 and CDR2 (germline): SGHAT, FQNNGV. The CDR3 runs to 15 residues. CDR3 loop: CVSSSTSGLTDTQYF. CDR3 sequence (DNA): TGTGTCAGCAGCTCGACTAGCGGTCTCACAGATACGCAGTATTTT.

This clonotype occurred a few times. This chain joins TRBV5-1 and TRBJ2-3, with D hard to call. The CDR3 has 15 amino acids. Germline CDR1 and CDR2: SGHRS and YFSETQ. The V gene lost 0 bases and the J gene lost 3 bases, with 11 bases spanning the gap. The DNA of the CDR3 is TGCGCCAGCAGCTTGGCCGATTCAAGGACAGATACGCAGTATTTT. It encodes CASSLADSRTDTQYF.

On this clonotype: This may stem from a read error, because a much larger clone lies one nucleotide away. The V call is TRBV2, the J call TRBJ2-3; D is unclear. CDR1 SNHLY and CDR2 FYNNEI come from the germline V gene. CDR3 length: 15 amino acids. The germline V and J ends were trimmed by 4 bases and 0 bases, with 11 bases remaining between them. The CDR3 loop is CASSGWLTSTDTQYF. CDR3 coding DNA: TGTGCCAGCAGTGGTTGGCTAACTAGCACAGATACGCAGTATTTT. Full variable domain (remainder filled in from reference TRBV2 and TRBJ2-3): EPEVTQTPSHQVTQMGQEVILRCVPISNHLYFYWYRQILGQKVEFLVSFYNNEISEKSEIFDDQFSVERPDGSNFTLKIRSTKLEDSAMYFCASSGWLTSTDTQYFGPGTRLTVL.